These T cell receptor beta chains were read from a single sample in a study of CD8 T cells in ankylosing spondylitis. TCRdb independently ran MiXCR on the 5' RACE reads; one entry per CDR3 protein. The sample lists a few hundred thousand distinct CDR3 sequences, around a tenth seen once, with roughly 6.8% in the top ten. The sample comprised blood, either unsorted or a sorted T cell fraction (not recorded which). These receptors were taken from a male donor with ankylosing spondylitis or in good health (not recorded which). CDR3s include the opening cysteine and the closing phenylalanine or tryptophan. A D gene is named only where the DNA matches it firmly. Part of the rows lack a size; the others show once, few, many or a class for expanded clones.

NA TRBD2 TRBJ2-3 TRBV7-3 CASSPGLAGALTQYF TGTGCCAGCAGCCCCGGACTAGCGGGGGCCCTTACGCAGTATTTT
NA TRBD1 TRBJ2-1 TRBV11-2 CASSSGQGSYNEQFF TGTGCCAGCAGCTCGGGACAGGGCTCCTACAATGAGCAGTTCTTC
NA NA TRBJ1-2 TRBV29-1 CSVALQGGYTF TGCAGCGTTGCCCTACAAGGCGGCTACACCTTC
many TRBD1 TRBJ2-7 TRBV20-1 CSAPDRDDEQYF TGCAGTGCCCCAGACAGGGACGACGAGCAGTACTTC
many TRBD2 TRBJ2-1 TRBV20-1 CSARPLAGVEQFF TGCAGTGCTAGACCCCTAGCGGGAGTTGAGCAGTTCTTC
NA NA TRBJ2-7 TRBV10-2 CASSDEATVTYEQYF TGCGCCAGCAGTGACGAGGCCACGGTGACCTACGAGCAGTACTTC
NA NA TRBJ2-2 TRBV5-5 CASSGGPTAGELFF TGTGCCAGCTCAGGAGGTCCCACCGCCGGGGAGCTGTTTTTT
many NA TRBJ1-1 TRBV12-3/TRBV12-4 CASSLRRLNTEAFF TGTGCCAGCAGTTTAAGGCGGCTGAACACTGAAGCTTTCTTT
many NA TRBJ2-1 TRBV5-1 CASSLELAFNEQFF TGCGCCAGCAGCTTGGAACTAGCATTCAATGAGCAGTTCTTC
NA TRBD2 TRBJ2-7 TRBV6-5 CASSQESSGINEQYF TGTGCCAGCAGCCAAGAATCTAGCGGGATCAACGAGCAGTACTTC
many NA TRBJ1-1 TRBV15 CATSRETGLGTEAFF TGTGCCACCAGCAGAGAGACAGGCCTGGGCACTGAAGCTTTCTTT
few NA TRBJ1-2 TRBV19 CASPNFNYGYTF TGTGCCAGTCCGAATTTTAACTATGGCTACACCTTC
many TRBD2 TRBJ2-3 TRBV3-1 CASSQNSGSTDTQYF TGTGCCAGCAGCCAAAATAGCGGGAGCACAGATACGCAGTATTTT
few TRBD2 TRBJ2-7 TRBV7-9 CASSPGGTTTYEQYF TGTGCCAGCAGCCCCGGGGGGACTACCACCTACGAGCAGTACTTC
NA TRBD2 TRBJ2-5 TRBV6-1 CASKRGEKETQYF TGTGCCAGCAAGCGGGGAGAGAAAGAGACCCAGTACTTC
many NA TRBJ1-1 TRBV4-1 CASSQRPLMNTEAFF TGCGCCAGCAGCCAAAGGCCGTTGATGAACACTGAAGCTTTCTTT